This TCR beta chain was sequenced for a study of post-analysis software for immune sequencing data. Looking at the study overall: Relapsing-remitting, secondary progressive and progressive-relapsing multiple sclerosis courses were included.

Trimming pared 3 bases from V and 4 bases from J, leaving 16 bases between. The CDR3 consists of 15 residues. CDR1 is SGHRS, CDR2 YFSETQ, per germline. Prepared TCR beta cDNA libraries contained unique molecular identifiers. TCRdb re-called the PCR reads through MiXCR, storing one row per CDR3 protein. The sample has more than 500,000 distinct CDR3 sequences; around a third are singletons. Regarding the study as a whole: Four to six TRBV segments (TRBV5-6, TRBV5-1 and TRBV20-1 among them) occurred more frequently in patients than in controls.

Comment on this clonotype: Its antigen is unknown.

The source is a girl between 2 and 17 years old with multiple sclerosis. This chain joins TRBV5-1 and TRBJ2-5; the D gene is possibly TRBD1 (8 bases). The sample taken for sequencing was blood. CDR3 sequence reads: CASSSSDREGETQYF. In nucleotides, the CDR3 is TGCGCCAGCAGCTCATCGGACAGGGAGGGAGAGACCCAGTACTTC.